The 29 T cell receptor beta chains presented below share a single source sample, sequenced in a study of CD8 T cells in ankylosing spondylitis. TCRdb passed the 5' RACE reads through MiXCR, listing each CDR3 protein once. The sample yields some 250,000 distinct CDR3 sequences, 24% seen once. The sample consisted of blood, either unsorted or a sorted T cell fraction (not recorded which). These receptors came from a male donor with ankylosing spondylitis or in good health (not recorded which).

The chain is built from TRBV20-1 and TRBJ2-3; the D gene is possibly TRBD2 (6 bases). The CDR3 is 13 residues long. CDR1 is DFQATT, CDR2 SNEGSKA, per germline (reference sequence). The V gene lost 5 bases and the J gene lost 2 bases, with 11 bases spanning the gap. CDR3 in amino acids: CSAAGTSTDTQYF. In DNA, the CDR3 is TGCAGTGCTGCTGGGACTTCCACAGATACGCAGTATTTT.

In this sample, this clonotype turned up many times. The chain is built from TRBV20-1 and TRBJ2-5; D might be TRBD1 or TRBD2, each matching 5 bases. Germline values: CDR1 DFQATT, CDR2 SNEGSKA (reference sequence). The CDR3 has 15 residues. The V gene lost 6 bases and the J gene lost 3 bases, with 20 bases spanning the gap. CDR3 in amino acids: CSAQAGGRRKETQYF. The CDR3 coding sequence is TGCAGTGCCCAAGCTGGGGGTCGGCGGAAAGAGACCCAGTACTTC.

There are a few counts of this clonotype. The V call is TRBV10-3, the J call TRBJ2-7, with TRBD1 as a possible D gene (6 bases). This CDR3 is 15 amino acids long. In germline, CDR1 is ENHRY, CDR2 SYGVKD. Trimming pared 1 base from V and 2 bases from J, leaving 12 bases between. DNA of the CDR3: TGTGCCATCAGTGAGTTCAGGGGACCTACCTACGAGCAGTACTTC. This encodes CAISEFRGPTYEQYF.

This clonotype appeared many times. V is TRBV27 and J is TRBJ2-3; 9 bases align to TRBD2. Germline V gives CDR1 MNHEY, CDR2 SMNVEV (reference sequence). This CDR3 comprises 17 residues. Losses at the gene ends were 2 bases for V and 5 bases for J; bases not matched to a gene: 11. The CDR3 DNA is TGTGCCAGCAGTTTACACGGGCTAGCGGGGTCCGTAGATACGCAGTATTTT. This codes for CASSLHGLAGSVDTQYF.

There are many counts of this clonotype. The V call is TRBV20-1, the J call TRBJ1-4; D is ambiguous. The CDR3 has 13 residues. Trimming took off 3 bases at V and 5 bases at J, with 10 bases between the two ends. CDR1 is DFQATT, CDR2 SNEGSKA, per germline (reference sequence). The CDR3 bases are TGCAGTGCTAGGTGGCTTCAGAATGAAAAACTGTTTTTT. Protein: CSARWLQNEKLFF.

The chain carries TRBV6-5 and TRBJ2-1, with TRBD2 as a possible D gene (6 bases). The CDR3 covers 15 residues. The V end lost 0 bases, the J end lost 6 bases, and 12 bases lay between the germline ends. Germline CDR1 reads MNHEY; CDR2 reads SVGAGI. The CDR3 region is CASSYSGGGSNEQFF. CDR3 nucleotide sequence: TGTGCCAGCAGTTACTCGGGGGGAGGTAGCAATGAGCAGTTCTTC.

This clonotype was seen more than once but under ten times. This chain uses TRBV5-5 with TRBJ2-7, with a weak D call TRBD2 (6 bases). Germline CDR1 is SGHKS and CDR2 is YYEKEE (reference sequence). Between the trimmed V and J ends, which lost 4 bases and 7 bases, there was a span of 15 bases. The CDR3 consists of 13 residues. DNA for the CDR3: TGTGCCAGCAGCGACGTAGGCCGGGGGGAGCAGTACTTC. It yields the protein CASSDVGRGEQYF.

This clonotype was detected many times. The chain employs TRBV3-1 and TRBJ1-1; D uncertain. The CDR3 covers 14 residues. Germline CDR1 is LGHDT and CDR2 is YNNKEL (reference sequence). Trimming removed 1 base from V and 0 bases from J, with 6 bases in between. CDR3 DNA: TGTGCCAGCAGCCAAGCGAGCATGAACACTGAAGCTTTCTTT. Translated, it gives CASSQASMNTEAFF.

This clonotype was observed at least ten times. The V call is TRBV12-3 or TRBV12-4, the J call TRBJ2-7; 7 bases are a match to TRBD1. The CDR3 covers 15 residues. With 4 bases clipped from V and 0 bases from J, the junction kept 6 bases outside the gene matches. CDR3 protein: CASSYARDSSYEQYF. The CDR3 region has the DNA TGTGCCAGCAGTTACGCCCGGGACAGCTCCTACGAGCAGTACTTC.

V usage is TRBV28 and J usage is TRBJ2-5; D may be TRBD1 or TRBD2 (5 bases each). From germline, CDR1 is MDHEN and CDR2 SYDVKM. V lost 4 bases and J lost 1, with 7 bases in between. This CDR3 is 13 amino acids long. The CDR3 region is CASSWDGQETQYF. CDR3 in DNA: TGTGCCAGCAGTTGGGACGGCCAAGAGACCCAGTACTTC.

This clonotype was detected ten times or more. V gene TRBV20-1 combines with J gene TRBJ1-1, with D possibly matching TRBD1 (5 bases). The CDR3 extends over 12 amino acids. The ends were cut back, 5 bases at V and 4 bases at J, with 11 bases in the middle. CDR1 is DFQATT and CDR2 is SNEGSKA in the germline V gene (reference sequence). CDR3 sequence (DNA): TGCAGTGCTGACCTACAGGCCACTGAAGCTTTCTTT. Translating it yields CSADLQATEAFF.

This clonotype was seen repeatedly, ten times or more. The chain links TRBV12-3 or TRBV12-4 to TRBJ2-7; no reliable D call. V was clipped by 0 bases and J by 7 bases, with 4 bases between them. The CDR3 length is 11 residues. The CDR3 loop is CASSLAREQYF. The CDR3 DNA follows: TGTGCCAGCAGTTTAGCGCGAGAGCAGTACTTC.

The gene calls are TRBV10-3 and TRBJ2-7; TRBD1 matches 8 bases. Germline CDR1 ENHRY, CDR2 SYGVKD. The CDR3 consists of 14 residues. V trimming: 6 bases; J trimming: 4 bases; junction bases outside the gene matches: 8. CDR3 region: CAIRPGQETYEQYF. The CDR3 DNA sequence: TGTGCCATCAGGCCGGGACAGGAGACTTACGAGCAGTACTTC.

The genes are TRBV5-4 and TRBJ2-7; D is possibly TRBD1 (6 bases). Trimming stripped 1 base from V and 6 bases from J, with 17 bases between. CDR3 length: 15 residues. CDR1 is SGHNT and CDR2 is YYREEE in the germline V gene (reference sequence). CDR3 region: CASSLYQAGAAEQYF. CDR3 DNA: TGTGCCAGCAGCTTGTATCAGGCAGGGGCGGCCGAGCAGTACTTC.

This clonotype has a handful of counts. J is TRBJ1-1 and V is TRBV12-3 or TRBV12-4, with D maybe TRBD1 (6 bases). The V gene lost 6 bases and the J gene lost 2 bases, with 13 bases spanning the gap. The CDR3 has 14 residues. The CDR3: CASRKTGRNTEAFF. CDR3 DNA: TGTGCCAGCAGAAAGACAGGCCGTAACACTGAAGCTTTCTTT.

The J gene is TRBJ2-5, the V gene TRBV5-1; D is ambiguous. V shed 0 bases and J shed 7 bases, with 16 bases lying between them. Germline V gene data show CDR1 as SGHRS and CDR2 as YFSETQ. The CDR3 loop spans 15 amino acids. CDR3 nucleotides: TGCGCCAGCAGCTTGGCCCGGCGCGTTGTGGGGACCCAGTACTTC. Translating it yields CASSLARRVVGTQYF.

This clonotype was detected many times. The CDR3 spells CASSLAAVTYEQYF. In nucleotides, the CDR3 is TGTGCCAGCAGCTTAGCAGCGGTAACCTACGAGCAGTACTTC. V and J are TRBV11-2 and TRBJ2-7; maybe TRBD2 (5 bases). V lost 1 base and J 2 bases, leaving 9 bases between the germline ends. Germline CDR1 and CDR2: SGHAT and FQNNGV. The CDR3 spans 14 residues.

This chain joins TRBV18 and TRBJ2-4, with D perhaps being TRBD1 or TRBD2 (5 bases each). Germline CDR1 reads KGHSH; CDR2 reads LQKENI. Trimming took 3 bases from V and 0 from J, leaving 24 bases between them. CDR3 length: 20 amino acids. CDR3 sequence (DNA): TGTGCCAGCTCACCCCCCGGGGCCTCAAATGCCCTTAAAGCCAAAAACATTCAGTACTTC. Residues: CASSPPGASNALKAKNIQYF. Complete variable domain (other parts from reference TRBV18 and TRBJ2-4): NAGVMQNPRHLVRRRGQEARLRCSPMKGHSHVYWYRQLPEEGLKFMVYLQKENIIDESGMPKERFSAEFPKEGPSILRIQQVVRGDSAAYFCASSPPGASNALKAKNIQYFGAGTRLSVL.

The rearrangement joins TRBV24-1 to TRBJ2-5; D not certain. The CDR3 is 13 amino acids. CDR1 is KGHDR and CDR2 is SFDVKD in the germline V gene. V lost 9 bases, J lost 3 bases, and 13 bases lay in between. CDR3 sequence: CATGVSPEETQYF. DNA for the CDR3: TGTGCCACCGGGGTCTCGCCAGAAGAGACCCAGTACTTC.

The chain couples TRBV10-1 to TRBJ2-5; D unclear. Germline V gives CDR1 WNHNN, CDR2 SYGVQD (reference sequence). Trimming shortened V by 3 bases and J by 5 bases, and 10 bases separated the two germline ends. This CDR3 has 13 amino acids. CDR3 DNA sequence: TGCGCCAGCAGTGATCGGAGTCTGGAGACCCAGTACTTC. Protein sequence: CASSDRSLETQYF.

The CDR3 region is CASSYQGQGWNIQYF. CDR3 DNA: TGTGCCAGCAGTTACCAGGGCCAGGGTTGGAACATTCAGTACTTC. This chain connects TRBV6-5 to TRBJ2-4; D is possibly TRBD1 (5 bases). The germline gives CDR1 MNHEY, CDR2 SVGAGI. The CDR3 runs to 15 residues. Trimming removed 2 bases from V and 7 bases from J, with 15 bases in between.

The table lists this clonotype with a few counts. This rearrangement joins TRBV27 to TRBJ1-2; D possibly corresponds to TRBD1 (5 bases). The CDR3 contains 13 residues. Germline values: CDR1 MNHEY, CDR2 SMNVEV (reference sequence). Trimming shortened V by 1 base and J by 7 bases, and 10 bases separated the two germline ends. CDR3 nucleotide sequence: TGTGCCAGCAGTTTATGGGGGAGGGGTGGCTACACCTTC. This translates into CASSLWGRGGYTF.

The CDR3 reads CSVGFRLVLNTEAFF. DNA for the CDR3: TGCAGCGTTGGGTTTAGGCTCGTACTGAACACTGAAGCTTTCTTT. The chain has TRBV29-1 and TRBJ1-1; D remains ambiguous. Trimming left V 4 bases short and J 0 bases short, with 15 bases between. Germline-derived CDR1 and CDR2 are SQVTM and ANQGSEA. The CDR3 loop spans 15 amino acids.

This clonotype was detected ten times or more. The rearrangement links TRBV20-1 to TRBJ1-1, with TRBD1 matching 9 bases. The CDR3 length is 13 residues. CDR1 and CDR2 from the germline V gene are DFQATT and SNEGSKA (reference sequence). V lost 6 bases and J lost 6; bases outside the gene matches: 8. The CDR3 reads CSAGDREGPEAFF. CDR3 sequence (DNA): TGCAGTGCGGGGGACAGGGAGGGGCCTGAAGCTTTCTTT.

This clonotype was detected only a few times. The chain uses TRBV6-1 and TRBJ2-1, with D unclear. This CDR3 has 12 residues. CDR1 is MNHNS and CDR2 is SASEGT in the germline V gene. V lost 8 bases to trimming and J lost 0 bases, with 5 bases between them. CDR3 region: CASYVSYNEQFF. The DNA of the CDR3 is TGTGCCAGCTATGTCTCCTACAATGAGCAGTTCTTC.

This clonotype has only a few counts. The CDR3 loop reads CSATDMLRDRGHLGTDTQYF. In DNA form, the CDR3 reads TGCAGTGCTACCGACATGCTACGGGACAGGGGCCACCTTGGCACAGATACGCAGTATTTT. The chain employs TRBV20-1 and TRBJ2-3; TRBD1 matches at 10 bases. From germline, CDR1 is DFQATT and CDR2 SNEGSKA (reference sequence). The CDR3 covers 20 residues. With 4 bases clipped from V and 1 base from J, the junction kept 20 bases outside the gene matches.

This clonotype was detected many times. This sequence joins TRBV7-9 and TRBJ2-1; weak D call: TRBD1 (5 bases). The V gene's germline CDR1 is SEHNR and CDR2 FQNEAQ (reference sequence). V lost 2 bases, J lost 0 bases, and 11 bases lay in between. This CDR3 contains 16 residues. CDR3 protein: CASSLFQGFSYNEQFF. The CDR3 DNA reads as TGTGCCAGCAGCTTATTTCAGGGATTCTCCTACAATGAGCAGTTCTTC.

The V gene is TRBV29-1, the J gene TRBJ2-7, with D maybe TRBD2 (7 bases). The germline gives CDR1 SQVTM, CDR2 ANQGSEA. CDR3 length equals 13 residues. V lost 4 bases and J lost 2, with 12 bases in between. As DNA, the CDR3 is TGCAGCGTTGTGGGGGGGCAGACCTACGAGCAGTACTTC. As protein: CSVVGGQTYEQYF.

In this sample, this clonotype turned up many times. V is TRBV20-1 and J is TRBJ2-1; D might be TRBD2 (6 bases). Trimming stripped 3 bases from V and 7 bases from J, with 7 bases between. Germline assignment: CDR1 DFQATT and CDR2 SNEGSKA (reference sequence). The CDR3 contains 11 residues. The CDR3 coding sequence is TGCAGTGCTAGTCGGGAGAATGAGCAGTTCTTC. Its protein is CSASRENEQFF.